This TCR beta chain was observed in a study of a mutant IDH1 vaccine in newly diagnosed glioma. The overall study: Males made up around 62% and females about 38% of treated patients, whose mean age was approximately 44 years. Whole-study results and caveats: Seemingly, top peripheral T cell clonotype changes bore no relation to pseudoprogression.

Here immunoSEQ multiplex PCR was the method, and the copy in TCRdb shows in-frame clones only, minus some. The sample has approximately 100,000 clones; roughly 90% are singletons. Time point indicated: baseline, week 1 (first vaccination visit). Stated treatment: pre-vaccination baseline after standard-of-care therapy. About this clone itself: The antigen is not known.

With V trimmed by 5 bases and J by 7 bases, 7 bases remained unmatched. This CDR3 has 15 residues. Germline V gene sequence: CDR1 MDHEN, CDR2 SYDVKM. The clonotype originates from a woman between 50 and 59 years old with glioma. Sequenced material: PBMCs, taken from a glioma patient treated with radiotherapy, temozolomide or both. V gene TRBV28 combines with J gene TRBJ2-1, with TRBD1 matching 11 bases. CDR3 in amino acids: CASSPGTGGRNEQFF. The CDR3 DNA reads TGTGCCAGCAGTCCCGGGACAGGGGGACGAAATGAGCAGTTCTTC.